This TCR beta chain was sequenced in a study of OX40 agonist ivuxolimab in advanced cancers. Profiled with immunoSEQ multiplex PCR; TCRdb holds only in-frame clones, not every one. The sample lists 66,000 or so clones; around 90% were seen once. At baseline, cycle 4 day 1, and cycle 7 day 1, blood was sampled. Points on this clone: What it binds is unknown.

Germline loops: CDR1 SGDLS, CDR2 YYNGEE. This CDR3 is built from 14 residues. V lost 3 bases and J lost 5, with 9 bases in between. The study's findings and limits: Not determined was the antigen specificity of the expanded peripheral T cells.

This material consisted of CD4+ or CD8+ T cells sorted from blood, taken in a trial of the OX40 agonist ivuxolimab. The TCR originated in an adult with an advanced solid tumor such as melanoma, head and neck, liver or kidney cancer. The chain uses TRBV9 and TRBJ1-6, with D maybe TRBD1 (5 bases). The CDR3 region is CASSAGTNNSPLHF. As DNA, the CDR3 is TGTGCCAGCAGCGCCGGGACCAATAATTCACCCCTCCACTTT.